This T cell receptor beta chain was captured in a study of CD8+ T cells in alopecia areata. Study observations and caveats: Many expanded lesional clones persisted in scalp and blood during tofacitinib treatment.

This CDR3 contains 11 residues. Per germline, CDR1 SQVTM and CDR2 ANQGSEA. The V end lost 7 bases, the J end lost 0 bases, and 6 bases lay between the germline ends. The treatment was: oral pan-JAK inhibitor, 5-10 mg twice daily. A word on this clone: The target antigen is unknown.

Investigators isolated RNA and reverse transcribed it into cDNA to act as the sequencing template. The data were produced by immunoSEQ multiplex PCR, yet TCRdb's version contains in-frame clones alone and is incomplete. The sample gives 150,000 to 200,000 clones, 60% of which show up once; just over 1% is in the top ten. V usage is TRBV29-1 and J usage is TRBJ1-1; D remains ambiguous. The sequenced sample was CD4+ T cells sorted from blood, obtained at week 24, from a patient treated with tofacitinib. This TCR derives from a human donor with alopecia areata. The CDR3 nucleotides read TGCAGCGCCAATATGAACACTGAAGCTTTCTTT. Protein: CSANMNTEAFF.